The T cell receptor (beta chain) described here comes from a study of T cells after yellow fever vaccination. Study-wide context: Preparing low-cell-number fractions relied on SMART-Seq v4 Ultra Low Input. General observations from the study: Post-booster repertoires again held most primary-vaccination clones (about 96% CD4, 88% CD8). Repertoires obtained by FACS sorting could include abundant clonotypes that entered as contaminants from the bulk population.

5'RACE template switching produced TCR cDNA carrying a universal primer site and UMIs. TCRdb re-called the 5' RACE reads with MiXCR, one entry per CDR3 protein. The sample lists about 160,000 distinct CDR3 sequences, almost 7% seen once, with about 2.5% in the top ten. In germline, CDR1 is SGHRS, CDR2 YFSETQ. The CDR3 covers 15 residues. V was pared by 5 bases and J by 2 bases, with 5 bases of the junction left unmatched. This clonotype was counted at least ten times. Its specificity is not known. The specimen comprised CD4+ T cells sorted from PBMCs, sampled 5 to 6 days after the first yellow fever vaccination. The V gene is TRBV5-1, the J gene TRBJ2-3; 10 bases fit TRBD2. The receptor was isolated from a man aged 18 to 29 who received the YFV17D yellow fever vaccine. The CDR3: CASRLAGEPTDTQYF. DNA for the CDR3: TGCGCCAGCAGGCTAGCGGGGGAGCCCACAGATACGCAGTATTTT.